Listed here is a single T cell receptor (beta chain). As processed by the authors: Quantification of nucleated cells was approximated via reference gene primer amplification. Clones were sequenced by immunoSEQ multiplex PCR, and TCRdb holds only the in-frame ones, with some missing. Clone size and the V and J calls come from that table; the DNA yielded D and trimming. The data contain about 180,000 clones, 85% to 95% of them singletons. CDR3 size: 14 residues. The germline V gene has CDR1 KGHSH and CDR2 LQKENI. With 3 bases removed from V and 5 bases from J, the gap between germline ends came to 14 bases. The data were taken from a study of blood T cell repertoires in COVID-19. In the study overall: Some COVID-19 samples were acute and others convalescent; all came from the United States, Italy and Spain. T cells, B-cell-depleted T cells, or PBMCs provided the cDNA or gDNA that served as material.

The sequence was collected from a man aged 50-60 years with acute or convalescent COVID-19. Sequenced sample: peripheral blood. The chain combines TRBV18 with TRBJ2-7, with D possibly being TRBD1 (6 bases). As DNA, the CDR3 is TGTGCCAGCTCACCCTCAGGACAGACGCACGAGCAGTACTTC. Translation: CASSPSGQTHEQYF.